Shown below are 28 T cell receptor beta chains from a single sample sequenced in a study of molecular identifiers for immune sequencing clone quantification. TCRdb called the PCR reads again in MiXCR, with one record for every CDR3 protein. The sample shows 460,000 or so distinct CDR3 sequences, under 30% of them seen only once. Sequenced input: naive CD8+ T cells from blood, with Jurkat cell RNA spiked in. The subset is: FACS-sorted CD8+CD4-CCR7+CD45RA+ naive T cells. The receptors shown here come from a human donor in good health. Some libraries in this study had Jurkat cell RNA spiked in.

J is TRBJ2-7 and V is TRBV7-9; 7 nucleotides line up with TRBD2. Trimming removed 4 bases from V and 6 bases from J; junction bases left unmatched: 6. The CDR3 length is 13 residues. CDR1 and CDR2 (germline): SEHNR, FQNEAQ (reference sequence). CDR3 DNA sequence: TGTGCCAGCAGCTATGCGGGAGCGGCCGAGCAGTACTTC. Its protein product is CASSYAGAAEQYF.

Turning to this clonotype: A much larger clone is a single base away; this may be a read error. The chain carries TRBV9 and TRBJ1-1; TRBD1 aligns across 9 bases. CDR3 length: 16 residues. With V trimmed by 4 bases and J by 3 bases, 10 bases remained unmatched. Germline CDR1 reads SGDLS; CDR2 reads YYNGEE. CDR3 sequence: CASSPIGQGPDTEAFF. Written as DNA, the CDR3 is TGTGCCAGCAGCCCGATAGGACAGGGGCCGGACACTGAAGCTTTCTTT.

This clonotype has at least ten counts. The chain is built from TRBV4-3 and TRBJ2-1; TRBD1 is a possible D gene (5 bases). V was trimmed by 0 bases and J by 9 bases, leaving 9 bases between them. The germline V gene encodes CDR1 LGHNA and CDR2 YSLEER. The CDR3 has 13 amino acids. CDR3 in amino acids: CASSQESGPEQFF. For the CDR3, the DNA is TGCGCCAGCAGCCAAGAATCAGGGCCTGAGCAGTTCTTC.

This clonotype was counted between two and nine times. At one end the junction does not follow the germline gene, possibly because of a read error. V gene TRBV6-1 combines with J gene TRBJ2-5; D is uncertain. The CDR3 runs to 11 residues. CDR1 and CDR2 (germline): MNHNS, SASEGT. The CDR3 reads CASSEQGTQYF. In nucleotides, the CDR3 is TGTGCCAGCAGTGAACAAGGGACCCAGTACTTC.

This clonotype has only a few counts. Just one base apart from a much larger clone, this may be a read error. CDR3 nucleotides: TGCGCCAGCAGCCAAGATGTCAATCAGCCCCGGCATTTT. As protein: CASSQDVNQPRHF. The chain combines TRBV4-3 with TRBJ1-5; no clear D gene. CDR3 length: 13 amino acids. Germline CDR1 reads LGHNA; CDR2 reads YSLEER.

This clonotype was recorded a few times. This chain uses TRBV20-1 with TRBJ2-3, with TRBD2 matching 10 bases. This CDR3 region has 19 residues. CDR1 and CDR2 (germline): DFQATT, SNEGSKA (reference sequence). J gave up 4 bases and V 1 base, and 17 bases lay outside the gene matches. CDR3 sequence (DNA): TGCAGTGCTAGAGGCGTCCCGGGTCTAGCGGGAGACGTCGCAGATACGCAGTATTTT. Translated, it gives CSARGVPGLAGDVADTQYF.

This clonotype was observed a handful of times. The rearrangement links TRBV4-1 to TRBJ2-1, with 8 bases lining up with TRBD2. Germline-derived CDR1 and CDR2 are MGHRA and YSYEKL. The trim removed 0 bases at V and 4 bases at J, leaving 2 bases unmatched. This CDR3 has 15 amino acids. Here the CDR3 DNA reads TGCGCCAGCAGCCAAGAAAGCGGGGGTTACAATGAGCAGTTCTTC. It encodes CASSQESGGYNEQFF.

This clonotype has a count of ten or more. The genes are TRBV20-1 and TRBJ1-5; D is ambiguous. V gave up 0 bases and J gave up 4 bases, with 13 bases separating them. This CDR3 contains 15 residues. Germline V gives CDR1 DFQATT, CDR2 SNEGSKA (reference sequence). CDR3 sequence: CSARDFQRGNQPQHF. The CDR3 nucleotides read TGCAGTGCTAGAGATTTTCAGAGAGGAAATCAGCCCCAGCATTTT.

In this sample, this clonotype turned up a few times. The chain has TRBV6-2 or TRBV6-3 and TRBJ2-5; 7 bases line up with TRBD2. CDR3 length: 16 amino acids. Germline-derived CDR1 and CDR2 are MNHEY and SVGEGT. V lost 6 bases, J lost 2 bases, and 12 bases stayed unmatched. CDR3 in DNA: TGTGCCAGCAGACCCATAGGGGACTATACACAAGAGACCCAGTACTTC. Protein: CASRPIGDYTQETQYF.

The genes are TRBV13 and TRBJ2-1, with TRBD2 matching 9 bases. This CDR3 is 16 amino acids long. V lost 1 base to trimming and J lost 4 bases; unmatched junction nucleotides: 5. Germline CDR1 reads PRHDT; CDR2 reads FYEKMQ (reference sequence). CDR3 amino acids: CASSLVSSGKYNEQFF. The CDR3, as DNA: TGTGCCAGCAGCTTAGTCTCTAGCGGGAAATACAATGAGCAGTTCTTC.

Notes on this clonotype: A single base separates this from a much larger clone, so it may be a read error. This chain joins TRBV5-6 and TRBJ2-2; TRBD1 might be the D (6 bases). Germline-derived CDR1 and CDR2 are SGHDT and YYEEEE. The CDR3 length is 19 residues. The CDR3 region has the DNA TGTGCCAGCAACTTGGCCACCAGGGGCCAACTGTCGAACACCGGGGAGCTGTTTTTT. Its translation: CASNLATRGQLSNTGELFF.

This clonotype turned up a few times. The rearrangement links TRBV5-8 to TRBJ2-7, with a weak D call TRBD2 (5 bases). The CDR3 spans 14 residues. Looked up from germline, CDR1 is SGHTS and CDR2 is YDEGEE. V lost 3 bases and J lost 0, with 10 bases in between. The DNA for the CDR3 is TGTGCCAGCAGCTGGGGAGCTTACTCCTACGAGCAGTACTTC. This sequence encodes CASSWGAYSYEQYF.

With regard to this clonotype: This may be a read error: a much more frequent sequence differs by one nucleotide. The conserved closing phenylalanine or tryptophan is absent in this CDR3, likely reflecting a read error. The gene calls are TRBV30 and TRBJ1-1; TRBD1 aligns across 11 bases. CDR3 length: 13 amino acids. Germline V lookup: CDR1 GTSNPN, CDR2 SVGIG (reference sequence). Trimming at V came to 3 bases and at J to 8 bases, leaving 5 bases not matched to a gene. CDR3 DNA: TGTGCCTGGAGACGGACAGGGGGCGCGGAAGCTTTCATT. It is translated as CAWRRTGGAEAFI.

This clonotype was counted at least ten times. The V call is TRBV7-2, the J call TRBJ2-2, with 9 bases that match TRBD1. CDR1 is SGHTA, CDR2 FQGNSA, per germline. Trimming at V came to 3 bases and at J to 7 bases, leaving 9 bases not matched to a gene. The CDR3 has 16 amino acids. The CDR3 region has the DNA TGTGCCAGCAGCTTTATCGCACAGGGGGCGATCGGGGAGCTGTTTTTT. Translation gives CASSFIAQGAIGELFF.

This clonotype occurred many times. The chain carries TRBV5-4 and TRBJ2-7; 10 positions match TRBD2. CDR3 length: 15 residues. Looked up from germline, CDR1 is SGHNT and CDR2 is YYREEE (reference sequence). The trim removed 4 bases at V and 5 bases at J, leaving 9 bases unmatched. The CDR3 DNA reads as TGTGCCAGCAGCGGGTGGACTAGCGGCCTCCACGAGCAGTACTTC. Protein: CASSGWTSGLHEQYF.

V usage is TRBV30 and J usage is TRBJ1-2; 9 positions match TRBD1. Germline V gene lookup returns CDR1 GTSNPN and CDR2 SVGIG (reference sequence). The CDR3 is made up of 14 amino acids. Trimming cost V 0 bases and J 4 bases; bases outside gene matches: 3. CDR3 loop: CAWSVTGGVYGYTF. Written as DNA, the CDR3 is TGTGCCTGGAGTGTTACAGGGGGCGTCTATGGCTACACCTTC.

This clonotype was seen more than once but under ten times. The chain combines TRBV4-3 with TRBJ2-3; 14 bases map to TRBD2. The CDR3 is 19 residues long. Germline-derived CDR1 and CDR2 are LGHNA and YSLEER. V was clipped by 0 bases and J by 5 bases; unmatched bases: 10. This CDR3 is CASSQETPGLAGAGDTQYF. CDR3 DNA sequence: TGCGCCAGCAGCCAAGAAACTCCGGGACTAGCGGGGGCGGGAGATACGCAGTATTTT.

The chain joins TRBV19 to TRBJ1-2, with D perhaps matching TRBD1 (6 bases). V lost 7 bases, J lost 5 bases, and 20 bases lay in between. The length of the CDR3 is 15 residues. Germline-derived CDR1 and CDR2 are LNHDA and SQIVND (reference sequence). CDR3 amino acids: CASTNHRVPTYGYTF. For the CDR3, the DNA is TGTGCCAGTACCAACCACAGGGTTCCCACATATGGCTACACCTTC.

The table lists this clonotype with many counts. The rearrangement uses TRBV27 and TRBJ1-5; D perhaps matches TRBD1 (6 bases). The CDR3 spans 14 residues. V lost 3 bases, J lost 6 bases, and 12 bases lay in between. Germline CDR1 reads MNHEY; CDR2 reads SMNVEV (reference sequence). The CDR3 DNA reads as TGTGCCAGCAGTTTCGCGGGGGGCGGTCAGCCCCAGCATTTT. Protein: CASSFAGGGQPQHF.

This clonotype was seen more than once but under ten times. This chain connects TRBV12-3 or TRBV12-4 to TRBJ2-1, with TRBD2 identical over 13 bases. The CDR3 sequence is 15 residues long. V shed 6 bases and J 7 bases; nucleotides not matched to a gene: 6. CDR3 protein: CASSSLAGGGNEQFF. The CDR3 DNA is TGTGCCAGCAGCTCACTAGCGGGAGGGGGGAATGAGCAGTTCTTC.

This chain joins TRBV3-1 and TRBJ1-6, with a tentative D call TRBD1 (5 bases). Germline V gene lookup returns CDR1 LGHDT and CDR2 YNNKEL (reference sequence). The germline V and J ends were trimmed by 5 bases and 0 bases, with 14 bases remaining between them. This CDR3 has 17 residues. CDR3 loop: CASSKGRAFSYNSPLHF. The CDR3 coding sequence is TGTGCCAGCAGCAAGGGACGGGCCTTCTCCTATAATTCACCCCTCCACTTT. Full variable domain (missing parts from reference TRBV3-1 and TRBJ1-6): DTAVSQTPKYLVTQMGNDKSIKCEQNLGHDTMYWYKQDSKKFLKIMFSYNNKELIINETVPNRFSPKSPDKAHLNLHINSLELGDSAVYFCASSKGRAFSYNSPLHFGNGTRLTVT.

The table lists this clonotype with many counts. This chain joins TRBV5-6 and TRBJ1-1; no reliable D call. V was shortened by 0 bases and J by 3 bases, with 9 bases between the two germline ends. Germline lookup yields CDR1 SGHDT and CDR2 YYEEEE. The CDR3 spans 14 residues. CDR3 nucleotides: TGTGCCAGCAGCTTGGTAGGAGAGTACACTGAAGCTTTCTTT. Translated, it gives CASSLVGEYTEAFF. The variable domain in full, completed from reference TRBV5-6 and TRBJ1-1, reads DAGVTQSPTHLIKTRGQQVTLRCSPKSGHDTVSWYQQALGQGPQFIFQYYEEEERQRGNFPDRFSGHQFPNYSSELNVNALLLGDSALYLCASSLVGEYTEAFFGQGTRLTVV.

The chain couples TRBV4-3 to TRBJ1-1; 7 nucleotides match TRBD1. CDR1 is LGHNA, CDR2 YSLEER, per germline. Trimming at V came to 0 bases and at J to 4 bases, leaving 8 bases not matched to a gene. CDR3 length: 16 residues. The CDR3 sequence: CASSQDKGALFTEAFF. As DNA, the CDR3 is TGCGCCAGCAGCCAAGATAAGGGGGCCTTATTCACTGAAGCTTTCTTT.

This chain connects TRBV6-2 or TRBV6-3 to TRBJ2-1; weak D call: TRBD2 (6 bases). There are 14 residues in the CDR3. CDR1 MNHEY and CDR2 SVGEGT come from the germline V gene. V lost 7 bases, J lost 0 bases, and 10 bases lay in between. The CDR3 DNA follows: TGTGCCAGCACCCGACTAGACTCCTACAATGAGCAGTTCTTC. This gives the protein CASTRLDSYNEQFF.

Details on this clonotype: One end of the junction is discordant with germline, which a read error may explain. The V call is TRBV30, the J call TRBJ2-1, with a tentative D call TRBD2 (5 bases). Germline lookup yields CDR1 GTSNPN and CDR2 SVGIG (reference sequence). This CDR3 spans 11 amino acids. The CDR3 protein is CACGSYNELFF. The CDR3 coding sequence is TGTGCCTGTGGGAGTTACAATGAGCTGTTCTTC.

This clonotype was seen ten or more times. DNA for the CDR3: TGTGCCAGCAGTGATCCCTACGAGCAGTACTTC. As protein: CASSDPYEQYF. The chain links TRBV25-1 to TRBJ2-7, with D unclear. Germline assignment: CDR1 MGHDK and CDR2 SYGVNS. Trimming removed 3 bases at V and 2 bases at J, with 2 bases between. The CDR3 totals 11 residues.

There are a few counts of this clonotype. The chain has TRBV11-2 and TRBJ1-4; D gene ambiguous. With 0 bases removed from V and 6 bases from J, the gap between germline ends came to 17 bases. Germline CDR1 is SGHAT and CDR2 is FQNNGV. The CDR3 covers 17 residues. The CDR3 coding sequence is TGTGCCAGCAGCTTAGATAGTTGGGCCCCCGAAGATGAAAAACTGTTTTTT. Translating gives CASSLDSWAPEDEKLFF.

The chain couples TRBV4-2 to TRBJ1-2, with D possibly matching TRBD1 (6 bases). V dropped 3 bases and J dropped 4 bases, with 15 bases sitting between them. The CDR3 extends over 15 amino acids. CDR1 is LGHNA and CDR2 is YNFKEQ in the germline V gene. The CDR3, as DNA: TGTGCCAGCAGCCAGCCTGGGACACAGATCTATGGCTACACCTTC. Translation: CASSQPGTQIYGYTF.